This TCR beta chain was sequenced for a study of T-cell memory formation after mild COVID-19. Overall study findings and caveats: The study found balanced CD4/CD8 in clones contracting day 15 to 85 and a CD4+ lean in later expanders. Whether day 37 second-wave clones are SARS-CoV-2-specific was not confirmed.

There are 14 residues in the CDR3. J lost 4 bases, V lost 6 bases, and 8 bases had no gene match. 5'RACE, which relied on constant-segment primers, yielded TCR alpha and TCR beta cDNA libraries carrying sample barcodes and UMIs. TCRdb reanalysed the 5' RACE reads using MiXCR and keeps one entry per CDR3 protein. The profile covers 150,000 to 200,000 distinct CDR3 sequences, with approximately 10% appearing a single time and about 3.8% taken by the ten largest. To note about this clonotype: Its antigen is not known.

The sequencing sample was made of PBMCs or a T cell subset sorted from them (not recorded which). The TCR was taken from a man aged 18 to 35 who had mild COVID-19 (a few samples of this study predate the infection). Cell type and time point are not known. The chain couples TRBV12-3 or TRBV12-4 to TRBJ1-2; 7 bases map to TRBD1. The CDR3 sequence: CASRMDRRLYGYTF. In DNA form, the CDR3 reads TGTGCCAGCAGGATGGACAGGCGCCTCTATGGCTACACCTTC.